This T cell receptor beta chain was documented in a study of T cell responses to AZD1222 COVID-19 vaccine. Study at large: Some second doses came at about 4 weeks and others at about 12 weeks; these were pooled.

A note on this clone: The antigen remains undetermined.

Points from the study as a whole: Two AZD1222 administrations were followed by greater Spike-specific TCR breadth and depth. Unmutated regions of variants are reportedly targeted by nearly half of spike-specific TCRs.

V lost 0 bases and J 4 bases, leaving 13 bases between the germline ends. The CDR3 is 15 amino acids. The germline CDR1 and CDR2 sequences are SGHRS and YFSETQ. Sequencing used immunoSEQ multiplex PCR; TCRdb keeps in-frame clones, though not all of them. Altogether around 200,000 clones are present, around 90% being singletons, with the ten largest covering 0.49%. This receptor was taken from an adult in good health. The chain carries TRBV5-1 and TRBJ2-5; possibly TRBD1 or TRBD2 for D (6 bases each). Sequenced here: peripheral blood, sampled on day 0 of AZD1222 vaccination. CDR3 DNA: TGCGCCAGCAGCTTGGAGGGGACGGGGGCAGAGACCCAGTACTTC. Amino acids: CASSLEGTGAETQYF.